This T cell receptor beta chain was retrieved from a study of Tregs in tolerant kidney transplant recipients. Some clones are missing from TCRdb's copy, which holds only in-frame ones; the method was immunoSEQ multiplex PCR. The profile covers some 55,000 clones, with 75% to 90% appearing a single time and 2.1% taken by the ten largest. Sequences were derived from Tregs from blood, sampled before the transplant. This receptor was taken from a human donor who received a combined kidney and bone marrow transplant.

The CDR3: CASSLDRSTDTQYF. CDR3 coding DNA: TGTGCCAGCAGCTTGGACAGGAGCACAGATACGCAGTATTTT. The V call is TRBV7-8, the J call TRBJ2-3; 7 bases line up with TRBD1. Per germline, CDR1 SGHVS and CDR2 FQNEAQ. The CDR3 contains 14 residues. The ends lost 3 bases at V and 0 bases at J; junction bases unmatched: 0. Together with reference TRBV7-8 and TRBJ2-3, the CDR3 gives the full variable domain: GAGVSQSPRYKVAKRGQDVALRCDPISGHVSLFWYQQALGQGPEFLTYFQNEAQLDKSGLPSDRFFAERPEGSVSTLKIQRTQQEDSAVYLCASSLDRSTDTQYFGPGTRLTVL.